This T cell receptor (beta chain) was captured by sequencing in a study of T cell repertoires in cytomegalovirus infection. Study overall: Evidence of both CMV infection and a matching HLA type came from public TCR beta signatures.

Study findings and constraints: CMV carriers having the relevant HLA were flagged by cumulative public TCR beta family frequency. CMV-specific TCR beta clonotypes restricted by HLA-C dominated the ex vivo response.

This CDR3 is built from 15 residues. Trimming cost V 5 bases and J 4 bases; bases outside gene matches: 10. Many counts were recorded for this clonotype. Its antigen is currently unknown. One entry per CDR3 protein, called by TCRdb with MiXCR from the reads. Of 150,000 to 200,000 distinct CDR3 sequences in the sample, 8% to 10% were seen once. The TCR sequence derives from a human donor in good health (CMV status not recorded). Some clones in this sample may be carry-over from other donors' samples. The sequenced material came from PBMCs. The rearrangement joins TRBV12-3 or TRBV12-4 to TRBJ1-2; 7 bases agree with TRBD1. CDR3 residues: CASSTLGQRRYGYTF. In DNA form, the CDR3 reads TGTGCCAGCAGTACCCTGGGACAGAGGCGCTATGGCTACACCTTC.